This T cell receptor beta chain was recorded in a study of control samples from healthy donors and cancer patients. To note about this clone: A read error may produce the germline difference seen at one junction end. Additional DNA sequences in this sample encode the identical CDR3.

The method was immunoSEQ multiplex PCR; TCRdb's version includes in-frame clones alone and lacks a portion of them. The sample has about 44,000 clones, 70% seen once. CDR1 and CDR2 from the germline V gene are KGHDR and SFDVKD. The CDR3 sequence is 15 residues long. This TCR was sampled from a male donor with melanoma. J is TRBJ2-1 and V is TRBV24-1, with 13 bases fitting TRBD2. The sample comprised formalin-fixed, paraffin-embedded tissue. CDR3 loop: CATSQTSGRYNEQFF. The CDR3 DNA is TGTGCCACCAGCCAGACTAGCGGGAGGTACAATGAACAGTTCTTC.